These 9 T cell receptor beta chains originate from one sample sequenced in a study of PD-1 blockade in classical Hodgkin lymphoma. Relapse was seen in all patients after autologous stem cell transplantation, and brentuximab vedotin exposure was variable. TCRdb keeps only in-frame clones here, not all; method: immunoSEQ multiplex PCR. The sample records some 13,000 clones, 82% being singletons. The specimen comprised peripheral blood mononuclear cells (PBMCs), sampled at baseline. These receptors were taken from a human donor with classical Hodgkin lymphoma.

CDR3 protein: CASSLVTRGNTEAFF. The DNA of the CDR3 is TGCGCCAGCAGCTTGGTGACGCGGGGGAACACTGAAGCTTTCTTT. The chain uses TRBV5-1 and TRBJ1-1, with D unresolved. In germline, CDR1 is SGHRS, CDR2 YFSETQ. Between the trimmed V and J ends, which lost 0 bases and 1 base, there was a span of 10 bases. The CDR3 is 15 amino acids.

The V and J genes are TRBV19 and TRBJ2-5; TRBD2 agrees at 8 bases. Germline V CDR1 and CDR2: LNHDA, SQIVND (reference sequence). The CDR3 consists of 16 residues. The trim removed 1 base at V and 1 base at J, leaving 5 bases unmatched. CDR3 bases: TGTGCCAGTAGTATAGGAGGAACTAGCGGCCAAGAGACCCAGTACTTC. It is translated as CASSIGGTSGQETQYF.

The CDR3, as DNA: TGCGCCAGCATGCAGACTAGCCCATCTAATGAGCAGTTCTTC. This encodes CASMQTSPSNEQFF. The chain carries TRBV5-1 and TRBJ2-1, with TRBD2 identical over 7 bases. The CDR3 is 14 amino acids. Per the germline V gene, CDR1 is SGHRS and CDR2 is YFSETQ. The J segment lost 7 bases and the V segment lost 6 bases, leaving 10 bases of the junction unmatched.

The chain employs TRBV5-4 and TRBJ2-1; D unresolved. This CDR3 has 14 amino acids. Germline V gene data show CDR1 as SGHNT and CDR2 as YYREEE (reference sequence). Trimming removed 4 bases from V and 4 bases from J, with 12 bases in between. CDR3 sequence: CASSARSAYNEQFF. Written as DNA, the CDR3 is TGTGCCAGCAGCGCCCGGAGCGCGTACAATGAGCAGTTCTTC.

This clone occurred once. This chain uses TRBV5-1 with TRBJ2-5, with D possibly matching TRBD2 (6 bases). V was cut by 0 bases and J by 4 bases, with 19 bases left in between. The CDR3 contains 17 residues. Germline-derived CDR1 and CDR2 are SGHRS and YFSETQ. This CDR3 reads CASSLDAAGSPRETQYF. The CDR3 DNA reads as TGCGCCAGCAGCTTGGACGCAGCGGGTAGCCCACGAGAGACCCAGTACTTC.

The rearrangement uses TRBV7-2 and TRBJ2-5; weak D call: TRBD1 (6 bases). Germline V gene lookup returns CDR1 SGHTA and CDR2 FQGNSA. Trimming removed 1 base at V and 4 bases at J, with 10 bases between. CDR3 length: 14 residues. The CDR3 DNA sequence: TGTGCCAGCAGCTTAGTGGGCAGGGGAGAGACCCAGTACTTC. Translated: CASSLVGRGETQYF. Together with reference TRBV7-2 and TRBJ2-5, the CDR3 gives the full variable domain: GAGVSQSPSNKVTEKGKDVELRCDPISGHTALYWYRQSLGQGLEFLIYFQGNSAPDKSGLPSDRFSAERTGGSVSTLTIQRTQQEDSAVYLCASSLVGRGETQYFGPGTRLLVL.

This chain uses TRBV9 with TRBJ1-2; D ambiguous. Trimming removed 0 bases at V and 0 bases at J, with 9 bases between. The germline gives CDR1 SGDLS, CDR2 YYNGEE. CDR3 length equals 15 residues. CDR3 DNA sequence: TGTGCCAGCAGCGTAGGACCACCAGCTAACTATGGCTACACCTTC. Translated, it gives CASSVGPPANYGYTF.

The chain recombines TRBV30 with TRBJ2-1; TRBD1 matches at 10 bases. The CDR3 runs 13 residues. The germline V gene has CDR1 GTSNPN and CDR2 SVGIG (reference sequence). V was pared by 4 bases and J by 10 bases, with 7 bases of the junction left unmatched. The CDR3 here is CAWTRQGAREQFF. CDR3 coding DNA: TGTGCCTGGACCCGACAGGGGGCCAGGGAGCAGTTCTTC.

This rearrangement joins TRBV7-2 to TRBJ2-5; 12 bases agree with TRBD2. J gave up 5 bases and V 1 base, and 5 bases lay outside the gene matches. The CDR3 runs to 16 residues. The germline gives CDR1 SGHTA, CDR2 FQGNSA. DNA for the CDR3: TGTGCCAGCAGCTTAGTACTAGCGGGGGGTAAGGAGACCCAGTACTTC. Its translation is CASSLVLAGGKETQYF.